The rows below give T cell receptor beta chains drawn from one sample of a study of PD-L1 blockade in urothelial cancer. TCRdb's table, derived via immunoSEQ multiplex PCR, lists solely in-frame clones and lacks some. The sample comprises around 46,000 clones, 88% of which are singletons, and 2% to 2.5% rests with the top ten. The sample here was PBMCs, taken around atezolizumab (anti-PD-L1) treatment. These receptor sequences come from a man aged 55 to 70 with urothelial cancer. The CDR3 runs from the conserved cysteine through the conserved F or W. The D gene is left open where the match is weak. Clone size is not always given. Where it is, it says once, few, many or a class for expanded clones.

j_gene,len,v_gene,d_gene,abundance,CDR3aa,CDR3nt
TRBJ2-7,18,TRBV10-3,TRBD2,.,CAISQGASGGETTGEQYF,TGTGCCATCAGTCAGGGGGCTAGCGGGGGTGAGACGACTGGCGAGCAGTACTTC
TRBJ1-1,16,TRBV28,.,.,CASSCSVLRGCTEAFF,TGTGCCAGCAGTTGCTCCGTCCTAAGGGGTTGTACTGAAGCTTTCTTT
TRBJ1-4,17,TRBV7-9,.,.,CASSLGWGSSDNEKLFF,TGTGCCAGCAGCTTAGGGTGGGGCAGCTCAGATAATGAAAAACTGTTTTTT
TRBJ2-7,15,TRBV27,.,.,CASSFVTRQNYEQYF,TGTGCCAGCAGTTTCGTAACGAGACAGAACTACGAGCAGTACTTC
TRBJ2-1,13,TRBV30,TRBD1,.,CAWSLQTGNEQFF,TGTGCCTGGAGTCTGCAGACAGGGAATGAGCAGTTCTTC
TRBJ1-5,14,TRBV18,TRBD1,.,CASSAGTDNQPQHF,TGTGCCAGCTCAGCCGGGACAGACAATCAGCCCCAGCATTTT
TRBJ2-2,14,TRBV19,.,.,CASSPRHGAGELFF,TGTGCCAGTAGTCCCCGCCACGGGGCCGGGGAGCTGTTTTTT
TRBJ1-5,12,TRBV7-2,.,.,CASSFEGGAQHF,TGTGCCAGCAGCTTTGAGGGTGGGGCCCAGCATTTT
TRBJ2-5,13,TRBV6-6,TRBD1,.,CATGQGAQETQYF,TGTGCCACCGGACAGGGGGCCCAAGAGACCCAGTACTTC
TRBJ2-1,14,TRBV28,.,.,CASSFGRSYNEQFF,TGTGCCAGCAGTTTTGGCAGGTCGTACAATGAGCAGTTCTTC
TRBJ2-7,17,TRBV15,TRBD2,once,CATSNLGTSGASYEQYF,TGTGCCACCAGCAACCTCGGGACTAGCGGGGCCTCCTACGAGCAGTACTTC
TRBJ1-2,14,TRBV5-4,.,.,CASSPDRPNYGYTF,TGTGCCAGCAGCCCGGACAGACCTAACTATGGCTACACCTTC
TRBJ2-7,15,TRBV6-6,TRBD1,.,CASRPGTGGIYEQYF,TGTGCCAGCAGACCCGGGACAGGGGGCATCTACGAGCAGTACTTC
TRBJ2-2,16,TRBV9,.,few,CASSPDLRVRTGELFF,TGTGCCAGCAGCCCTGATTTGCGGGTACGGACCGGGGAGCTGTTTTTT
TRBJ2-5,15,TRBV5-4,TRBD1,.,CASSRPGQGAETQYF,TGTGCCAGCAGTAGGCCGGGACAGGGGGCTGAGACCCAGTACTTC
TRBJ2-1,16,TRBV5-1,TRBD1,once,CASSLGDRASYNEQFF,TGCGCCAGCAGCTTGGGGGACAGGGCCTCCTACAATGAGCAGTTCTTC